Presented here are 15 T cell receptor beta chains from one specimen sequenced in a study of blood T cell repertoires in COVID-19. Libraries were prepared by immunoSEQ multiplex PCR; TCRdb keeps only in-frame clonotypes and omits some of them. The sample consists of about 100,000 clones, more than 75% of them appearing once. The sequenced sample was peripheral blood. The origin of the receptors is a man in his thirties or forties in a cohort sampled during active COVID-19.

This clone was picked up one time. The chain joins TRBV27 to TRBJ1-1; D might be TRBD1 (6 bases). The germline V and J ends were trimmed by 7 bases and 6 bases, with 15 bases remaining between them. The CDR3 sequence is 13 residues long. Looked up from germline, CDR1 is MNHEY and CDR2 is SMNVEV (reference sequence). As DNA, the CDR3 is TGTGCCAGCAAACAAGGGGGGGATCCTGAAGCTTTCTTT. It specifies CASKQGGDPEAFF.

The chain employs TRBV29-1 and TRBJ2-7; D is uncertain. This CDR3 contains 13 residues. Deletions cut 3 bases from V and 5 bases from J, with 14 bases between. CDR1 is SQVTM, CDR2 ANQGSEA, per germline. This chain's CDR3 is CSVDGSGLHEQYF. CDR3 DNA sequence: TGCAGCGTTGACGGCTCGGGTCTTCACGAGCAGTACTTC.

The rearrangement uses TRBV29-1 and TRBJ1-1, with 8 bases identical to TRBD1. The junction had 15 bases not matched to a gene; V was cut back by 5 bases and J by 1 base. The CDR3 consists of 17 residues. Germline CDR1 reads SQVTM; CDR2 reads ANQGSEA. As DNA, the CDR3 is TGCAGCGTTCCCCCGGGACAGGTAGGGGAGTGGAACACTGAAGCTTTCTTT. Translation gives CSVPPGQVGEWNTEAFF.

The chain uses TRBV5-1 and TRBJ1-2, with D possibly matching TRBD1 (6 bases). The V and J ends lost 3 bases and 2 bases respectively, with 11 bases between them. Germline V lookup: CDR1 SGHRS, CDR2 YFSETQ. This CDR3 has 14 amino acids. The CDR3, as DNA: TGCGCCAGCAGCTCCGATACAGGGAACTATGGCTACACCTTC. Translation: CASSSDTGNYGYTF.

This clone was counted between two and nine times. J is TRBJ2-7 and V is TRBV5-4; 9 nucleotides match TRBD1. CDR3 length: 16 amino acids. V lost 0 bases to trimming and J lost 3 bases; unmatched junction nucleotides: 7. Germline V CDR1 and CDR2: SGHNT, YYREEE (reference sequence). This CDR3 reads CASSLEPGQGIYEQYF. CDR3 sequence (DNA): TGTGCCAGCAGCTTGGAACCGGGACAGGGTATCTACGAGCAGTACTTC.

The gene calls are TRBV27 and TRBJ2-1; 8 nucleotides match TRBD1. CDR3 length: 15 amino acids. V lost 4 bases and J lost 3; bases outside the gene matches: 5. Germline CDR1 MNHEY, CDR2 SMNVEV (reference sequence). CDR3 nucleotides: TGTGCCAGCAGTTGGACAGGGAGCCTCTACAATGAGCAGTTCTTC. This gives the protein CASSWTGSLYNEQFF.

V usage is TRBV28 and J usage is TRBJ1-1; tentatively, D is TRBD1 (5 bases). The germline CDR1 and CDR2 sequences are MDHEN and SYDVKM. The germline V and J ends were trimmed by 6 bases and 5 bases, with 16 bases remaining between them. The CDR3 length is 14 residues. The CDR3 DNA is TGTGCCAGCAGGCCCGAGACAGATTTTACTGAAGCTTTCTTT. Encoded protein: CASRPETDFTEAFF. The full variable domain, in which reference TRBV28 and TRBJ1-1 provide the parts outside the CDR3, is DVKVTQSSRYLVKRTGEKVFLECVQDMDHENMFWYRQDPGLGLRLIYFSYDVKMKEKGDIPEGYSVSREKKERFSLILESASTNQTSMYLCASRPETDFTEAFFGQGTRLTVV.

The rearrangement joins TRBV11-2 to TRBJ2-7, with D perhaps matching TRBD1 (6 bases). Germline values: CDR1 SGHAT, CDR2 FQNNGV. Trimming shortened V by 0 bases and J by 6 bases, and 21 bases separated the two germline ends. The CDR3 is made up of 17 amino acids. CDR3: CASSLDLGGRGVREQYF. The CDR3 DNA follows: TGTGCCAGCAGCTTAGATCTTGGAGGCAGGGGTGTGCGCGAGCAGTACTTC.

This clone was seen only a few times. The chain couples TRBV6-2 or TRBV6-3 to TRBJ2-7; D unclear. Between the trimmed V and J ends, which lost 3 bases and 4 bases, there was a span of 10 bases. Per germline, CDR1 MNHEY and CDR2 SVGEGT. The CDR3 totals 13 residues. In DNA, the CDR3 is TGTGCCAGCAGTTATACTGGTTTGTACGAGCAGTACTTC. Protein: CASSYTGLYEQYF.

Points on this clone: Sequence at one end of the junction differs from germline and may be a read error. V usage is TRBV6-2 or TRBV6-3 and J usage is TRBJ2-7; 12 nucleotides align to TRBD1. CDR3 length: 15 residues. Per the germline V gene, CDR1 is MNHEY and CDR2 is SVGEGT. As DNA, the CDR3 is TGTGCCAGCAGTTACTCGAGGGACAGGGGGCCCCTCGTCCACTTC. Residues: CASSYSRDRGPLVHF.

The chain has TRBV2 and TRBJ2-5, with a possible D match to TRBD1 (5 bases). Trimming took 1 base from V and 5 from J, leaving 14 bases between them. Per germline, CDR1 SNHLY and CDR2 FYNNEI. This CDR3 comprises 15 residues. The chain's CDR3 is CASSEESGLGETQYF. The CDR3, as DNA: TGTGCCAGCAGTGAAGAGTCAGGGTTGGGGGAGACCCAGTACTTC.

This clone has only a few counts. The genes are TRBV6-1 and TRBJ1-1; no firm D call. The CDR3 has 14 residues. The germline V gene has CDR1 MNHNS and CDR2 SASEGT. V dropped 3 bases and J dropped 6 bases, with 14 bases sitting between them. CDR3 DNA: TGTGCCAGCAGTGAGGCTTACCGCGGGGCTGAAGCTTTCTTT. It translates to CASSEAYRGAEAFF.

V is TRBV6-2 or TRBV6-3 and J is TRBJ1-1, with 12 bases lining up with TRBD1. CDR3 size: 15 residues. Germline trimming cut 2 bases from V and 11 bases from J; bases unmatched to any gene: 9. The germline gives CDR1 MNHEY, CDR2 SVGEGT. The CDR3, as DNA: TGTGCCAGCAGTTACGGGGGGACAGGGGGCATCGTGGCTTTCTTT. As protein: CASSYGGTGGIVAFF.

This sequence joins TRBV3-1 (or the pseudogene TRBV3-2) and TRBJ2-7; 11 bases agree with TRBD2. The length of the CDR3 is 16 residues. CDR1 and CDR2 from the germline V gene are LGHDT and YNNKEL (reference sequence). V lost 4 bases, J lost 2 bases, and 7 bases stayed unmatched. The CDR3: CASSPLLTSGTYEQYF. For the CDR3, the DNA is TGTGCCAGCAGCCCTCTTTTGACTAGCGGGACCTACGAGCAGTACTTC.

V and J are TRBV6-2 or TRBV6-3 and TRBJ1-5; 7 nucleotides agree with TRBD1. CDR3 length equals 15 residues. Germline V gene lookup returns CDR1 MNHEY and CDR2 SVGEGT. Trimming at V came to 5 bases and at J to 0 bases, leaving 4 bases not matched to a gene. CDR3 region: CASSRTGDSNQPQHF. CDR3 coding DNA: TGTGCCAGCAGTCGGACAGGCGATAGCAATCAGCCCCAGCATTTT.